These 5 T cell receptor beta chains share one sample of origin, sequenced in a study of siplizumab effects on memory and regulatory T cells. Assay used: immunoSEQ multiplex PCR; TCRdb lists only in-frame clones, some missing. The sample lists under 150,000 clones; less than 95% were seen once. The source material was non-Treg CD4+ T cells sorted from blood. The receptors come from a human donor in good health.

The chain combines TRBV5-6 with TRBJ2-2; D unclear. Deletions cut 4 bases from V and 5 bases from J, with 9 bases between. The CDR3 is made up of 13 amino acids. The germline V gene encodes CDR1 SGHDT and CDR2 YYEEEE. Written as DNA, the CDR3 is TGTGCCAGCAGCGGGAAAGGAACCGGGGAGCTGTTTTTT. Its protein product is CASSGKGTGELFF.

The J gene is TRBJ1-2, the V gene TRBV6-6; D unresolved. V was trimmed by 6 bases and J by 1 base, leaving 9 bases between them. The germline V gene has CDR1 MNHNY and CDR2 SVGAGI (reference sequence). The CDR3 has 13 residues. The CDR3 is CASRLTDNYGYTF. The CDR3 DNA reads TGTGCCAGCAGGCTTACAGATAACTATGGCTACACCTTC.

The rearrangement links TRBV2 to TRBJ2-6; either TRBD1 or TRBD2 may supply D (5 bases each). V lost 6 bases and J lost 5, with 14 bases in between. The CDR3 is 15 amino acids. CDR1 SNHLY and CDR2 FYNNEI come from the germline V gene. The CDR3 sequence: CASSGTSSWANVLTF. The CDR3 DNA reads as TGTGCCAGCAGCGGGACGTCCAGTTGGGCCAACGTCCTGACTTTC.

The rearrangement uses TRBV2 and TRBJ2-3, with TRBD1 as a possible D gene (5 bases). Trimming removed 2 bases from V and 1 base from J, with 7 bases in between. The CDR3 is 14 amino acids. The germline V gene has CDR1 SNHLY and CDR2 FYNNEI. This chain's CDR3 is CASSEIRGTDTQYF. The CDR3 DNA reads TGTGCCAGCAGTGAAATCAGGGGCACAGATACGCAGTATTTT.

The rearrangement links TRBV5-8 to TRBJ1-6; tentative D call: TRBD1 (6 bases). V dropped 0 bases and J dropped 9 bases, with 7 bases sitting between them. The CDR3 is 13 amino acids. Germline values: CDR1 SGHTS, CDR2 YDEGEE. The CDR3 DNA sequence: TGTGCCAGCAGCTTGGCCAGGGGTTCACCCCTCCACTTT. Translation: CASSLARGSPLHF.